In its sample, the clone carrying this T cell receptor beta chain was seen once. Generated by immunoSEQ multiplex PCR, the TCRdb table keeps only in-frame clones and is missing some. The repertoire consists of some 30,000 clones, with approximately 87% occurring once and the leading ten covering around 30%. Germline V gene data show CDR1 as SNHLY and CDR2 as FYNNEI. The CDR3 runs 15 residues. V lost 8 bases and J lost 2; bases outside the gene matches: 9. This entry is derived from a study of OX40 agonist ivuxolimab in advanced cancers. People who had autoimmune disease history or systemic immunosuppression were excluded.

This sample comprised CD4+ or CD8+ T cells sorted from blood, obtained in a trial of the OX40 agonist ivuxolimab. The sequence derives from an adult with an advanced solid tumor such as melanoma, head and neck, liver or kidney cancer. The chain combines TRBV2 with TRBJ2-1, with 7 bases identical to TRBD2. CDR3 in DNA: TGTGCCAGCCGACGACTAGCCCGACCCTACAATGAGCAGTTCTTC. This sequence encodes CASRRLARPYNEQFF.